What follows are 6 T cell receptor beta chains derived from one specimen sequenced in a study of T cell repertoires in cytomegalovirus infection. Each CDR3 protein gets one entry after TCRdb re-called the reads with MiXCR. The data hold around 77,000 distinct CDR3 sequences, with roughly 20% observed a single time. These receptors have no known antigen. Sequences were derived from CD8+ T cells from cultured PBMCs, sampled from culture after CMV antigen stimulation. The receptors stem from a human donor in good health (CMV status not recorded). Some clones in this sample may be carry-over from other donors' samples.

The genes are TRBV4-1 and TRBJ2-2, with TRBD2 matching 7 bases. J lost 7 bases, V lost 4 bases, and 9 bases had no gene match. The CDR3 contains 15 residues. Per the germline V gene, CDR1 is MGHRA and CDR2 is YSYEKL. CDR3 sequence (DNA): TGCGCCAGCAGCCCTTTAGGACTAGAGGGCGGGGAGCTGTTTTTT. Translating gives CASSPLGLEGGELFF.

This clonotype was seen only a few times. In nucleotides, the CDR3 is TGTGCCAGCAGTTACGGGAGGTACACCGGGGAGCTGTTTTTT. The encoded protein is CASSYGRYTGELFF. This chain joins TRBV6-5 and TRBJ2-2, with a weak D call TRBD2 (6 bases). CDR1 is MNHEY and CDR2 is SVGAGI in the germline V gene. The CDR3 runs to 14 residues. Trimming took off 2 bases at V and 3 bases at J, with 7 bases between the two ends.

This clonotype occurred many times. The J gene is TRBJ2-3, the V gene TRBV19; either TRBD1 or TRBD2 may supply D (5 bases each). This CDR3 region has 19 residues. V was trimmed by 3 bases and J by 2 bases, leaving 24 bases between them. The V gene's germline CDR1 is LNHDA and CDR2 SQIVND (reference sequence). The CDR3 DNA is TGTGCCAGTAGTATCCCCTCCGGGACCTCATATTCCTTCACAGATACGCAGTATTTT. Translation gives CASSIPSGTSYSFTDTQYF.

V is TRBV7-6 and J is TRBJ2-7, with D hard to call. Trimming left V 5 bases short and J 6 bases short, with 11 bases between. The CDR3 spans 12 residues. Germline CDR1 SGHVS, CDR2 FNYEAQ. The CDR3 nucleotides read TGTGCCAGCAGCCGCCCTCTAGGCGAGCAGTACTTC. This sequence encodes CASSRPLGEQYF.

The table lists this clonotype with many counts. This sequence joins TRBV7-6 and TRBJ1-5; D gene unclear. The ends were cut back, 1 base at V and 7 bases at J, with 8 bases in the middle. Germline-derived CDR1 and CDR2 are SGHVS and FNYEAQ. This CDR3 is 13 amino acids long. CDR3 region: CASSLGRGQPQHF. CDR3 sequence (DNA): TGTGCCAGCAGCTTAGGTCGGGGACAGCCCCAGCATTTT. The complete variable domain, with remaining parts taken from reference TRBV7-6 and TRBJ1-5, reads GAGVSQSPRYKVTKRGQDVALRCDPISGHVSLYWYRQALGQGPEFLTYFNYEAQQDKSGLPNDRFSAERPEGSISTLTIQRTEQRDSAMYRCASSLGRGQPQHFGDGTRLSIL.

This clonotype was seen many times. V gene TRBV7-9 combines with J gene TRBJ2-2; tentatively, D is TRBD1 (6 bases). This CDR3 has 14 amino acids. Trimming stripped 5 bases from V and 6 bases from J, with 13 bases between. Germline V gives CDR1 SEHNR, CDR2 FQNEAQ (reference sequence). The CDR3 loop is CASSPQGTAGELFF. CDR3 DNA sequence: TGTGCCAGCAGCCCACAGGGTACCGCCGGGGAGCTGTTTTTT.